This T cell receptor beta chain was documented in a study of blood T cell repertoires in COVID-19. The method was immunoSEQ multiplex PCR; TCRdb's version includes in-frame clones alone and lacks a portion of them. Of roughly 200,000 clones listed, roughly 90% were seen once; the top ten hold 1.5% to 2%. V dropped 4 bases and J dropped 0 bases, with 11 bases sitting between them. Looked up from germline, CDR1 is SGDLS and CDR2 is YYNGEE. The CDR3 is 16 amino acids. The specimen sequenced was peripheral blood. The sequence came from a young man with active or convalescent COVID-19. This chain links TRBV9 with TRBJ1-6; no reliable D call. CDR3 DNA: TGTGCCAGCAGCCCCCGAGGCAGCTCCTATAATTCACCCCTCCACTTT. Amino acids: CASSPRGSSYNSPLHF.